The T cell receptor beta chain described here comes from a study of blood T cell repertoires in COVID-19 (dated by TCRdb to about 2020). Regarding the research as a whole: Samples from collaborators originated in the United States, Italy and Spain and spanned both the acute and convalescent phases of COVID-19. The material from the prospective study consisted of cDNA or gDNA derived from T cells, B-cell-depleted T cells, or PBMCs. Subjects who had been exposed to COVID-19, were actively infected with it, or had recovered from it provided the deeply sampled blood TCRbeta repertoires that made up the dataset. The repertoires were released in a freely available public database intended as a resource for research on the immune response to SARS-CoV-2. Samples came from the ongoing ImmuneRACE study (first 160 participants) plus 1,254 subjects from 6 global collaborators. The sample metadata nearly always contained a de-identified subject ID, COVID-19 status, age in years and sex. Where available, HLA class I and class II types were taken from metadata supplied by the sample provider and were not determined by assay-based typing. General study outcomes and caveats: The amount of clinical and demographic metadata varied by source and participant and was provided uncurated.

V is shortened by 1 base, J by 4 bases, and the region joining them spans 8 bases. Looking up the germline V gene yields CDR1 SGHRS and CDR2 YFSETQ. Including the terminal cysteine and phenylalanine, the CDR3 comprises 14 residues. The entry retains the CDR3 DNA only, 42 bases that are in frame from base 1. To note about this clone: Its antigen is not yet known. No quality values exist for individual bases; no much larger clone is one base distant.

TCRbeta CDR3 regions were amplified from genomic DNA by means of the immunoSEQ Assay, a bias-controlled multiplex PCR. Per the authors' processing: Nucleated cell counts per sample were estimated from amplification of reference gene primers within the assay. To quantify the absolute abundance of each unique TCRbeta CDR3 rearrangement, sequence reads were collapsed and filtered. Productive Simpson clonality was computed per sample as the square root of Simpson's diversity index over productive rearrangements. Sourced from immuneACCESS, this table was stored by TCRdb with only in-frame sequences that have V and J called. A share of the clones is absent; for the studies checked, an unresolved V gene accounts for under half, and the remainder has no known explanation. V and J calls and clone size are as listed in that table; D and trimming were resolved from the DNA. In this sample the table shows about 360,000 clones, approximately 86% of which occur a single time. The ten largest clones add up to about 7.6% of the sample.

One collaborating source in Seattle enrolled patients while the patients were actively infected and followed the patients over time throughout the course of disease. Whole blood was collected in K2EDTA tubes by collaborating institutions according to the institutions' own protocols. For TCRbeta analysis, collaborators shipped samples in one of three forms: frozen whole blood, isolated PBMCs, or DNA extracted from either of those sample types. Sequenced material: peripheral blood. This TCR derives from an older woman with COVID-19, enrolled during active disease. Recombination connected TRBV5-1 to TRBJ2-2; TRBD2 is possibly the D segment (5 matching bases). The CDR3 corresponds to CASSLFEGTGELFF. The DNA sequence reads TGCGCCAGCAGCTTGTTTGAGGGCACCGGGGAGCTGTTTTTT.